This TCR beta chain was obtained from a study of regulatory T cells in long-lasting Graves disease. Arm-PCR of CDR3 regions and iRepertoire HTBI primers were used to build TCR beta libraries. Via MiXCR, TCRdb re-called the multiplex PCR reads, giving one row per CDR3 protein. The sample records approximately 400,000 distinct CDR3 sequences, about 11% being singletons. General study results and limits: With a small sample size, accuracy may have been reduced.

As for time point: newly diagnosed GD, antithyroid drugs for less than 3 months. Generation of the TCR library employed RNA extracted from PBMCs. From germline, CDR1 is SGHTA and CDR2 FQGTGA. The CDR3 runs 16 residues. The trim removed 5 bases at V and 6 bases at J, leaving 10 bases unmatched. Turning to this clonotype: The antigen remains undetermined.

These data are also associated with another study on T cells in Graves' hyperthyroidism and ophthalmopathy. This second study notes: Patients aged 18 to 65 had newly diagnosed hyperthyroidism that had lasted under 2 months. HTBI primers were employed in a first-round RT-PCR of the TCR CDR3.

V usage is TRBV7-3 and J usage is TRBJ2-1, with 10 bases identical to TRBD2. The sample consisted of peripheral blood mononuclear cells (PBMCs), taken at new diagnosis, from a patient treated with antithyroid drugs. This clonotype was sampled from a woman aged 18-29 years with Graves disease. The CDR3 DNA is TGTGCCAGCAGCGGGGGTAGCGGGAGGCTGGGCAATGAGCAGTTCTTC. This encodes CASSGGSGRLGNEQFF.